The source of this T cell receptor (beta chain) is a study of spatial heterogeneity in lung cancer. Whole-study findings and limits: The study found that expanded intratumoral alpha and beta TCR counts tracked tumor mutation counts.

Remarks on this clonotype: The antigen remains undetermined.

Described time point: sample taken at primary tumor resection. The donor group consisted of under 95 patients who had untreated, early-stage non-small cell lung cancer. Trimming shortened V by 5 bases and J by 2 bases, and 9 bases separated the two germline ends. Germline V lookup: CDR1 SGHVS, CDR2 FNYEAQ. The CDR3 length is 13 residues. TCRdb re-analysed the 5' RACE reads in MiXCR, keeping a single row per CDR3 protein. The sample lists about 11,000 distinct CDR3 sequences; roughly 13% were seen once. This specimen consisted of lung tumor tissue, obtained at surgery. The rearrangement links TRBV7-6 to TRBJ1-1; D not certain. The origin of this receptor is a male donor with early-stage non-small cell lung cancer. CDR3 loop: CASSMDENTEAFF. The CDR3 bases are TGTGCCAGCAGCATGGACGAAAACACTGAAGCTTTCTTT.